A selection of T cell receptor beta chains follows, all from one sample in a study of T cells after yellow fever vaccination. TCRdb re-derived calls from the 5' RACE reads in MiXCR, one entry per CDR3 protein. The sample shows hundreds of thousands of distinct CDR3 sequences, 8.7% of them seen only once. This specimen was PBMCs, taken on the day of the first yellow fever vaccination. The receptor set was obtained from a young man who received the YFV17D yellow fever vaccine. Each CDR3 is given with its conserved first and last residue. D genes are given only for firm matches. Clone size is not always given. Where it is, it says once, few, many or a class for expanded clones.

CASSQDIGEDYGYTF	TGCGCCAGCAGCCAAGATATAGGAGAAGACTATGGCTACACCTTC	TRBJ1-2	.	.	TRBV4-3	15
CATSRDLGGTGNADTQYF	TGTGCCACCAGCAGAGATTTGGGCGGGACAGGGAATGCAGATACGCAGTATTTT	TRBJ2-3	.	TRBD1	TRBV15	18
CASTSWGGTYNSPLHF	TGCGCCAGCACTTCCTGGGGGGGAACCTATAATTCACCCCTCCACTTT	TRBJ1-6	few	.	TRBV4-3	16
CASSLRVSQPQHF	TGTGCCAGTAGTCTCAGGGTAAGTCAGCCCCAGCATTTT	TRBJ1-5	.	.	TRBV19	13
CSVEDQRWGRGQGTDTQYF	TGCAGCGTTGAAGATCAAAGGTGGGGCCGCGGACAGGGTACAGATACGCAGTATTTT	TRBJ2-3	few	TRBD1	TRBV29-1	19
CASSQDRTGFTEAFF	TGCGCCAGCAGCCAAGATCGGACAGGGTTCACTGAAGCTTTCTTT	TRBJ1-1	few	TRBD1	TRBV4-1	15
CASKNGGNTGELFF	TGTGCCAGCAAGAACGGCGGAAACACCGGGGAGCTGTTTTTT	TRBJ2-2	few	.	TRBV6-1	14
CASSPHHYRGETQYF	TGTGCCAGCAGCCCCCACCACTACAGGGGTGAGACCCAGTACTTC	TRBJ2-5	.	TRBD1	TRBV9	15
CASSEYSRGPNEKLFF	TGTGCCAGCAGTGAATATAGCAGGGGACCTAATGAAAAACTGTTTTTT	TRBJ1-4	few	.	TRBV25-1	16
CASIPEGGLGHGYTF	TGTGCCAGCATCCCCGAGGGGGGCTTAGGGCATGGCTACACCTTC	TRBJ1-2	few	.	TRBV5-5	15
CASSPPRDNTNFYGYTF	TGTGCCAGCTCACCACCCCGGGACAATACTAACTTCTATGGCTACACCTTC	TRBJ1-2	.	.	TRBV18	17
CSATGTGTVGEQFF	TGCAGTGCCACCGGGACAGGGACGGTTGGTGAGCAGTTCTTC	TRBJ2-1	once	TRBD1	TRBV20-1	14
CSTQGGTDTQYF	TGCAGTACCCAGGGGGGGACAGATACGCAGTATTTT	TRBJ2-3	many	.	TRBV20-1	12
CASSIRRITDTQYF	TGTGCCAGTAGTATACGCAGGATCACAGATACGCAGTATTTT	TRBJ2-3	.	.	TRBV19	14
CASSFKRGEQETQYF	TGTGCCAGCAGCTTCAAGCGGGGGGAACAAGAGACCCAGTACTTC	TRBJ2-5	.	TRBD2	TRBV13	15
CASSRGSTEAFF	TGTGCCAGCAGTAGAGGTTCCACTGAAGCTTTCTTT	TRBJ1-1	few	.	TRBV28	12
CASSYFSRGPYGYTF	TGTGCCAGCAGTTACTTCTCCCGGGGGCCCTATGGCTACACCTTC	TRBJ1-2	.	.	TRBV6-5	15
CATSGGTSGGARQQFF	TGTGCCACCAGTGGGGGGACTAGCGGGGGGGCCCGTCAGCAGTTCTTC	TRBJ2-1	.	TRBD2	TRBV24-1	16
CASSYSGFTSTDTQYF	TGTGCCAGCAGTTACTCGGGATTCACTAGCACAGATACGCAGTATTTT	TRBJ2-3	few	.	TRBV6-5	16
CASSSLWDRGIVGEKQPQHF	TGTGCCAGCAGTTCCCTTTGGGACAGGGGTATCGTCGGTGAAAAACAGCCCCAGCATTTT	TRBJ1-5	.	TRBD1	TRBV12-3/TRBV12-4	20
CATSTDRETQYF	TGTGCCACCAGCACAGACCGGGAGACCCAGTACTTC	TRBJ2-5	.	.	TRBV15	12
CASSLPGSGANVLTF	TGTGCCAGCAGCTTACCCGGGTCTGGGGCCAACGTCCTGACTTTC	TRBJ2-6	many	.	TRBV5-6	15
CASSLSPLGFSGNEQFF	TGTGCCAGCAGCCTGTCCCCATTGGGCTTCTCGGGGAATGAGCAGTTCTTC	TRBJ2-1	many	.	TRBV7-3	17
CASSPLRRGENYGYTF	TGTGCCAGCAGCCCTCTCAGGAGGGGTGAAAACTATGGCTACACCTTC	TRBJ1-2	.	.	TRBV11-2	16
CASSYSLGQGAGETQYF	TGTGCCAGCAGTTACTCGCTAGGACAGGGGGCCGGAGAGACCCAGTACTTC	TRBJ2-5	few	TRBD1	TRBV6-2/TRBV6-3	17
CSASRGSGGTNIQYF	TGCAGTGCTAGTCGGGGTAGCGGGGGTACAAACATTCAGTACTTC	TRBJ2-4	many	TRBD2	TRBV20-1	15
CASSFVLYNTPLHF	TGTGCCAGCAGTTTCGTATTGTATAATACACCCCTCCACTTT	TRBJ1-6	.	.	TRBV27	14
CASSFFRVETQYF	TGCGCCAGCAGCTTTTTTAGAGTCGAGACCCAGTACTTC	TRBJ2-5	.	.	TRBV5-1	13
CASNTGVGTEAFF	TGTGCCAGCAACACAGGGGTTGGCACTGAAGCTTTCTTT	TRBJ1-1	.	TRBD1	TRBV11-2	13
CASQRRPEENIQYF	TGTGCCAGCCAAAGGCGTCCGGAGGAAAACATTCAGTACTTC	TRBJ2-4	few	.	TRBV2	14
CASSSGDGSGYTF	TGTGCCAGCAGCTCGGGTGATGGGTCTGGCTACACCTTC	TRBJ1-2	.	.	TRBV7-3	13
CASSQEGDRGRHEQFF	TGCGCCAGCAGCCAAGAAGGAGACAGGGGTCGGCATGAGCAGTTCTTC	TRBJ2-1	many	TRBD1	TRBV4-1	16
CASSLTGGFTDTQYF	TGCGCCAGCAGCCTGACAGGGGGGTTCACAGATACGCAGTATTTT	TRBJ2-3	many	TRBD1	TRBV5-1	15
CASTPRVSHEQFF	TGTGCCAGCACCCCCCGGGTCTCCCATGAGCAGTTCTTC	TRBJ2-1	.	.	TRBV7-9	13
CSARDRGKGSPSYNEQFF	TGCAGTGCTAGAGATAGGGGGAAGGGGAGTCCGTCCTACAATGAGCAGTTCTTC	TRBJ2-1	few	.	TRBV20-1	18
CASSHHTGTGATGELFF	TGCGCCAGCAGCCATCATACCGGGACAGGGGCCACCGGGGAGCTGTTTTTT	TRBJ2-2	.	TRBD1	TRBV4-3	17
CASSVRTGYDEQYF	TGCGCCAGCAGTGTGAGGACAGGGTACGACGAGCAGTACTTC	TRBJ2-7	.	TRBD1	TRBV10-1	14
CSARDLHTGQETQYF	TGCAGTGCTAGAGATCTTCATACAGGGCAAGAGACCCAGTACTTC	TRBJ2-5	few	.	TRBV20-1	15
CASSFINTDTQYF	TGTGCCAGCAGCTTTATCAACACAGATACGCAGTATTTT	TRBJ2-3	few	.	TRBV7-2	13
CATTDRALGEQFF	TGTGCCACAACAGACAGGGCTCTGGGTGAGCAGTTCTTC	TRBJ2-1	.	TRBD1	TRBV12-3/TRBV12-4	13
CACSRGAEAGTTGELFF	TGTGCCTGCAGCCGAGGCGCGGAGGCGGGGACCACCGGGGAGCTGTTTTTT	TRBJ2-2	once	.	TRBV3-1	17
CASSSGGVPTPLRQSNQPQHF	TGCGCCAGCAGCTCAGGGGGCGTCCCAACCCCATTGCGGCAAAGCAATCAGCCCCAGCATTTT	TRBJ1-5	few	TRBD1	TRBV5-1	21
CASSFLPGQVTNEKLFF	TGCGCCAGCAGCTTCCTACCGGGACAGGTAACGAATGAAAAACTGTTTTTT	TRBJ1-4	.	TRBD1	TRBV5-1	17